This T cell receptor (beta chain) derives from a study of T cell responses to AZD1222 COVID-19 vaccine. Overall study results and limits: Distributed over spike, vaccine-associated CD4 TCRs predominated at 160-218 and 743-854. Epitopes outside B.1.351 and B.1.1.7 mutated regions reportedly drew nearly half of spike TCRs. Only a handful of AZD1222 recipients were seropositive at baseline.

This table comes from immunoSEQ multiplex PCR, and its TCRdb copy is limited to in-frame clones, with some not included. In the table there are 65,000 to 90,000 clones, roughly 89% of which are singletons. This clone was seen more than once but under ten times. Its antigen is unidentified. Sequencing used peripheral blood, obtained 28 days after the second AZD1222 dose. This TCR came from an adult who received the AZD1222 COVID-19 vaccine.

CDR3 residues: CSVSNRGEFNEQFF. As DNA, the CDR3 is TGCAGCGTTTCAAACAGGGGGGAGTTCAATGAGCAGTTCTTC. V and J are TRBV29-1 and TRBJ2-1, with 8 bases aligning to TRBD1. Looked up from germline, CDR1 is SQVTM and CDR2 is ANQGSEA. J lost 6 bases, V lost 5 bases, and 9 bases had no gene match. This CDR3 is 14 amino acids long.